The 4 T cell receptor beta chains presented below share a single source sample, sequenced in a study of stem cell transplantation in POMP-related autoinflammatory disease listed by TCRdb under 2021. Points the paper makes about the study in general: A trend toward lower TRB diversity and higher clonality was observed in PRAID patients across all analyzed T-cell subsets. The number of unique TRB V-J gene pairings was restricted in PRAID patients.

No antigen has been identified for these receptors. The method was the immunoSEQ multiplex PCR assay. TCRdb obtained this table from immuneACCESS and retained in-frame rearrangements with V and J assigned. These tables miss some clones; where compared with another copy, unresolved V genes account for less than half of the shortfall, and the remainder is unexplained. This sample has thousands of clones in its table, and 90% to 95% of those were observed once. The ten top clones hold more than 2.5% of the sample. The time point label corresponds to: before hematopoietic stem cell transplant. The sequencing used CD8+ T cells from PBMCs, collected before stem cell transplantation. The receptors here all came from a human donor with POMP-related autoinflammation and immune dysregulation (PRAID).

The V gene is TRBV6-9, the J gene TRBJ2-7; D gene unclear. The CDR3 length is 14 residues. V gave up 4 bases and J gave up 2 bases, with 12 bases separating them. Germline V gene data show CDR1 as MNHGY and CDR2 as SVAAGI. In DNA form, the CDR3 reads TGTGCCAGCAGTTCGCGCCCCTCGACCTACGAGCAGTACTTC. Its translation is CASSSRPSTYEQYF.

Here the CDR3 DNA reads TGTGCCAGCAGCGCGAGGGGGGACCCTTACAATGAGCAGTTCTTC. Encoded protein: CASSARGDPYNEQFF. The gene calls are TRBV9 and TRBJ2-1; D could derive from TRBD1 or TRBD2 (6 bases each). The V and J ends lost 3 bases and 4 bases respectively, with 14 bases between them. This CDR3 spans 15 amino acids. The germline V gene encodes CDR1 SGDLS and CDR2 YYNGEE.

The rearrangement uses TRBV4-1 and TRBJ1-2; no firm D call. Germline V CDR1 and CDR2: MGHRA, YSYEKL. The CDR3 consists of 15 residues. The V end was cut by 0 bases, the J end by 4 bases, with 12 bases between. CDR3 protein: CASSQDLGSGYGYTF. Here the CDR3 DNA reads TGCGCCAGCAGCCAAGATCTGGGCTCCGGCTATGGCTACACCTTC.

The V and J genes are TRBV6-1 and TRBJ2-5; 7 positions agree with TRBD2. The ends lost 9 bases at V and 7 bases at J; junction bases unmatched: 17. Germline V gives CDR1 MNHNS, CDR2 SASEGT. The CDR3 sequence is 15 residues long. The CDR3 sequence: CASNGRWGKWVTQYF. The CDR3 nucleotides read TGTGCCAGTAACGGGAGGTGGGGCAAATGGGTGACCCAGTACTTC.